What follows describes a single TCR beta chain. Its antigen is currently unknown. The junction departs from the called germline gene at one end, perhaps through a read error. This CDR3 has 14 residues. CDR1 and CDR2 (germline): SGHAT, FQNNGV. This record comes from a study of tumor and adjacent non-tumor tissue in lung cancer. Study-wide context: Patients comprised 12 adenocarcinoma, a couple of squamous cell carcinoma and 1 small cell lung cancer.

A modified ARM-PCR protocol with three rounds of nested PCR amplified TCRbeta. MiXCR was run by TCRdb on the multiplex PCR reads, yielding one entry per CDR3 protein. The repertoire holds under 95,000 distinct CDR3 sequences, more than 60% seen once, with roughly 14% in the top ten. The template was RNA from unsorted bulk tissue. Study-level findings and limits: In normal lung, the top 100 clones were significantly more dominant than in tumor. Shorter survival was associated with higher TCR diversity in tumors. TCR diversity was significantly greater in tumor than normal lung tissue.

The chain is built from TRBV11-2 and TRBJ2-3; D is undetermined. The sample consisted of lung tumor tissue. The TCR was taken from a man aged 65 to 85 with non-small cell lung cancer. The CDR3 bases are TGTGCCAGCAGCCCGCAGGTGGAGTCGTATACGCGGTATTTT. This encodes CASSPQVESYTRYF.